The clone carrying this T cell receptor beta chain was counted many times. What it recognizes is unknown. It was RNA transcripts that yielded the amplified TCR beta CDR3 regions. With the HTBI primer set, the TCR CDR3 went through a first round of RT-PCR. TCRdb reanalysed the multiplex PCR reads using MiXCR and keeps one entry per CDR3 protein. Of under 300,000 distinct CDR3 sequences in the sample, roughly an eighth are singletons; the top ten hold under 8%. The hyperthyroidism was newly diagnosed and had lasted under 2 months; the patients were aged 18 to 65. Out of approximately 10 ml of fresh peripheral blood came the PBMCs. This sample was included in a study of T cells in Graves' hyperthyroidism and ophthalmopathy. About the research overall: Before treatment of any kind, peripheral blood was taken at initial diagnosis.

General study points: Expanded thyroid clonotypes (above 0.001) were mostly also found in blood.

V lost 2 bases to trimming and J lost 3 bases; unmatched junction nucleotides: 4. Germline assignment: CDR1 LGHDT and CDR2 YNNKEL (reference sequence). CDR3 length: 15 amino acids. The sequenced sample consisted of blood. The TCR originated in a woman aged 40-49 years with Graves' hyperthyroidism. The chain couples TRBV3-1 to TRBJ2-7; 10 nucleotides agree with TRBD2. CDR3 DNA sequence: TGTGCCAGCAGCCAAACTAGCGGGGCCTTCTACGAGCAGTACTTC. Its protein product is CASSQTSGAFYEQYF.